This TCR beta chain was recorded in a study of blood T cell repertoires in COVID-19. Clones were read by immunoSEQ multiplex PCR, and TCRdb kept only the in-frame ones, dropping some. The sample records 470,000 or so clones, 70% to 90% being singletons. In the case of this clone: An end of the junction differs from the germline gene, which may be a read error.

This CDR3 region has 15 residues. CDR1 is SGHTA and CDR2 is FQGTGA in the germline V gene. V usage is TRBV7-3 and J usage is TRBJ2-3, with 9 nucleotides matching TRBD2. The receptor's source is a human donor in a cohort sampled during active COVID-19. Sequenced input: peripheral blood. The CDR3 bases are TGTGCCAGCAGCTCCTCCGGGACTAGCAAAGATACGCAGTATTTT. Its translation is CASSSSGTSKDTQYF. Looking up the rest from reference TRBV7-3 and TRBJ2-3 gives the full variable domain: GAGVSQTPSNKVTEKGKYVELRCDPISGHTALYWYRQSLGQGPEFLIYFQGTGAADDSGLPNDRFFAVRPEGSVSTLKIQRTERGDSAVYLCASSSSGTSKDTQYFGPGTRLTVL.